The 18 T cell receptor beta chains reported below all come from one sample, sequenced in a study of blood T cell repertoires in COVID-19. Method: immunoSEQ multiplex PCR; TCRdb's copy keeps in-frame clones and lacks some. This sample yields 65,000 to 70,000 clones, of which around 86% are seen a single time; 5.2% belongs to the top ten. Sequencing was carried out using peripheral blood. Receptors originate from a man in his forties or fifties with active COVID-19.

This clone was counted a single time. The rearrangement joins TRBV6-5 to TRBJ2-7, with 7 positions matching TRBD2. The germline gives CDR1 MNHEY, CDR2 SVGAGI. The CDR3 is 14 residues long. Germline trimming cut 3 bases from V and 2 bases from J; bases unmatched to any gene: 4. The CDR3: CASSYREGPYEQYF. CDR3 bases: TGTGCCAGCAGTTATAGGGAGGGACCCTACGAGCAGTACTTC.

V is TRBV10-2 and J is TRBJ1-1; possible D gene TRBD1, 5 bases. The V gene lost 6 bases and the J gene lost 1 base, with 6 bases spanning the gap. The CDR3 loop spans 12 amino acids. Germline V gene data show CDR1 as WSHSY and CDR2 as SAAADI. The CDR3 is CASRDTNTEAFF. The CDR3 nucleotides read TGCGCCAGCAGGGACACGAACACTGAAGCTTTCTTT.

The sample holds a few counts of this clone. The rearrangement links TRBV12-3 or TRBV12-4 to TRBJ2-7; D remains unclear. The CDR3 is 12 residues long. V dropped 3 bases and J dropped 4 bases, with 7 bases sitting between them. Here the CDR3 reads CASSFSVYEQYF. DNA of the CDR3: TGTGCCAGCAGTTTTTCAGTTTACGAGCAGTACTTC.

This rearrangement joins TRBV28 to TRBJ1-6; D uncertain. Germline lookup yields CDR1 MDHEN and CDR2 SYDVKM. CDR3 size: 14 residues. With 2 bases removed from V and 10 bases from J, the gap between germline ends came to 12 bases. In DNA form, the CDR3 reads TGTGCCAGCAGTTTAGCCCATTACGAGTCACCCCTCCACTTT. This sequence encodes CASSLAHYESPLHF.

The chain uses TRBV6-6 and TRBJ2-7, with 8 bases identical to TRBD1. From germline, CDR1 is MNHNY and CDR2 SVGAGI (reference sequence). The CDR3 runs 13 residues. V lost 2 bases to trimming and J lost 5 bases; unmatched junction nucleotides: 2. The CDR3 nucleotides read TGTGCCAGCAGTTACCCAGGGGGCAACGAGCAGTACTTC. This gives the protein CASSYPGGNEQYF.

This clone was seen just once. The chain recombines TRBV9 with TRBJ1-1, with a tentative D call TRBD1 (6 bases). Trimming took 3 bases from V and 4 from J, leaving 16 bases between them. This CDR3 spans 15 amino acids. CDR1 and CDR2 (germline): SGDLS, YYNGEE. In nucleotides, the CDR3 is TGTGCCAGCAGCGCCACGTTAGGGGGTCTCACTGAAGCTTTCTTT. It codes for CASSATLGGLTEAFF.

The rearrangement links TRBV4-1 to TRBJ1-1; TRBD1 might be the D (6 bases). This CDR3 contains 15 residues. CDR1 MGHRA and CDR2 YSYEKL come from the germline V gene. V lost 3 bases to trimming and J lost 7 bases, with 18 bases between them. CDR3: CASSQTQAGTNEAFF. CDR3 DNA sequence: TGCGCCAGCAGCCAGACTCAAGCGGGGACAAATGAAGCTTTCTTT.

V and J are TRBV4-1 and TRBJ2-7; 10 nucleotides agree with TRBD1. CDR3 length equals 16 residues. Germline CDR1 is MGHRA and CDR2 is YSYEKL. Trimming took 4 bases from V and 0 from J; bases not matched to a gene: 6. CDR3 sequence: CASSRTGGFNSYEQYF. In nucleotides, the CDR3 is TGCGCCAGCAGCCGGACAGGGGGATTCAACTCCTACGAGCAGTACTTC.

The chain has TRBV7-6 and TRBJ2-6; possibly TRBD1 for D (6 bases). Trimming cost V 5 bases and J 0 bases, with 11 bases left between them. This CDR3 contains 16 residues. In germline, CDR1 is SGHVS, CDR2 FNYEAQ. The CDR3 DNA follows: TGTGCCAGCAGCCGACAGGTTTTCTCTGGGGCCAACGTCCTGACTTTC. Its protein product is CASSRQVFSGANVLTF.

This chain connects TRBV7-9 to TRBJ1-2; 7 nucleotides line up with TRBD1. The CDR3 runs 14 residues. The ends lost 5 bases at V and 5 bases at J; junction bases unmatched: 8. Germline CDR1 and CDR2: SEHNR and FQNEAQ (reference sequence). In DNA form, the CDR3 reads TGTGCCAGCAGCCTGTCGGACAGGACTTATGGCTACACCTTC. This encodes CASSLSDRTYGYTF.

V usage is TRBV19 and J usage is TRBJ2-7; a possible D gene is TRBD1 (6 bases). This CDR3 contains 13 residues. Trimming removed 5 bases at V and 3 bases at J, with 11 bases between. Germline V gene lookup returns CDR1 LNHDA and CDR2 SQIVND (reference sequence). The CDR3 here is CASSVAGDYEQYF. The DNA of the CDR3 is TGTGCCAGTAGTGTGGCAGGGGACTACGAGCAGTACTTC.

V and J are TRBV7-2 and TRBJ1-3; 7 nucleotides align to TRBD1. The CDR3 runs 16 residues. The germline V gene encodes CDR1 SGHTA and CDR2 FQGNSA. Trimming cost V 3 bases and J 0 bases; bases outside gene matches: 5. This chain's CDR3 is CASSFSDRRSGNTIYF. In DNA, the CDR3 is TGTGCCAGCAGCTTTTCGGACAGGCGCTCTGGAAACACCATATATTTT.

The chain couples TRBV6-2 or TRBV6-3 to TRBJ1-2; 7 nucleotides match TRBD1. The CDR3 is 12 amino acids. Unmatched junction bases numbered 2, after V lost 4 bases and J lost 6 bases. CDR1 MNHEY and CDR2 SVGEGT come from the germline V gene. CDR3 sequence reads: CASSFQGDGYTF. CDR3 nucleotide sequence: TGTGCCAGCAGTTTCCAGGGGGATGGCTACACCTTC.

J is TRBJ2-5 and V is TRBV7-8; 13 bases line up with TRBD2. V was pared by 5 bases and J by 5 bases, with 8 bases of the junction left unmatched. The CDR3 runs to 16 residues. The germline gives CDR1 SGHVS, CDR2 FQNEAQ. The CDR3 sequence: CASSRGLAGVGETQYF. For the CDR3, the DNA is TGTGCCAGCAGCCGAGGACTAGCGGGAGTTGGGGAGACCCAGTACTTC.

This clone has only one observation. The rearrangement joins TRBV19 to TRBJ1-1, with D maybe TRBD1 (5 bases). V lost 7 bases and J 1 base, leaving 19 bases between the germline ends. CDR1 and CDR2 from the germline V gene are LNHDA and SQIVND (reference sequence). This CDR3 has 16 amino acids. The CDR3 DNA reads as TGTGCCAGTAACTTCCCGGGGGGACTTCCGAACACTGAAGCTTTCTTT. Protein: CASNFPGGLPNTEAFF.

V and J are TRBV27 and TRBJ2-7, with D possibly TRBD1 on 5 matching bases. The CDR3 spans 17 residues. V lost 5 bases to trimming and J lost 2 bases, with 22 bases between them. Germline loops: CDR1 MNHEY, CDR2 SMNVEV (reference sequence). The CDR3 reads CASSIRPPRQLTYEQYF. The CDR3 nucleotides read TGTGCCAGCAGTATAAGGCCCCCACGACAGCTGACCTACGAGCAGTACTTC.

This rearrangement joins TRBV2 to TRBJ2-3, with 11 bases matching TRBD1. The CDR3 loop spans 15 amino acids. Germline V gene data show CDR1 as SNHLY and CDR2 as FYNNEI. V lost 5 bases, J lost 4 bases, and 5 bases stayed unmatched. CDR3 residues: CASSRGTGGPDTQYF. The CDR3 nucleotides are TGTGCCAGCAGTAGAGGGACAGGGGGGCCAGATACGCAGTATTTT.

J is TRBJ2-7 and V is TRBV25-1; a possible D gene is TRBD2 (7 bases). Germline V gene data show CDR1 as MGHDK and CDR2 as SYGVNS. V was clipped by 3 bases and J by 7 bases, with 16 bases between them. CDR3 length equals 14 residues. DNA for the CDR3: TGTGCCAGCAGTGAGGGGGGGCTTTCGGGTGAGCAGTACTTC. Residues: CASSEGGLSGEQYF.